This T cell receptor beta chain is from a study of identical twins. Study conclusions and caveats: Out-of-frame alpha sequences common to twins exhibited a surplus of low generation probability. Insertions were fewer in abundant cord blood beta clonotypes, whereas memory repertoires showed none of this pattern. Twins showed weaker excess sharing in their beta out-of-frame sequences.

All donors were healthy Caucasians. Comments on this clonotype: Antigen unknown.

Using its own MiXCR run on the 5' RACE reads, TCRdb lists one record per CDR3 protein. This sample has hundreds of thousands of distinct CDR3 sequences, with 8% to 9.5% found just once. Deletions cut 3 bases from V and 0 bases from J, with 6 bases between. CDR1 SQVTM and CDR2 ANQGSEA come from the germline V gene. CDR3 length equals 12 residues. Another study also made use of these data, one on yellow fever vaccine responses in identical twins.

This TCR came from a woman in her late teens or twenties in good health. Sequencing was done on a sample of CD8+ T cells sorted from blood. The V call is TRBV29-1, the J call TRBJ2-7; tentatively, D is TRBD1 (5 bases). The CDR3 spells CSVDRGSYEQYF. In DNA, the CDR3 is TGCAGCGTTGATAGGGGCTCCTACGAGCAGTACTTC.